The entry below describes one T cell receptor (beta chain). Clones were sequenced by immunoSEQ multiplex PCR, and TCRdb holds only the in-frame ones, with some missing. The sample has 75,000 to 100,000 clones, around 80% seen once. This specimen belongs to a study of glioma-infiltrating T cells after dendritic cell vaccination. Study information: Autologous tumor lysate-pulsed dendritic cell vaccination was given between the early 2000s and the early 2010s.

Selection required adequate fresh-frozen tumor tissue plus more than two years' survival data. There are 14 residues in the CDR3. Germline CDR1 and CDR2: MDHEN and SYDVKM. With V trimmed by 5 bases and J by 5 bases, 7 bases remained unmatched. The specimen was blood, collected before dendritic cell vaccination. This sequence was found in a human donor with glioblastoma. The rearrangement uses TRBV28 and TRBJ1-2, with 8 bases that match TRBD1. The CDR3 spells CASSPDRGRYGYTF. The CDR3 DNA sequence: TGTGCCAGCAGTCCCGACAGGGGACGGTATGGCTACACCTTC.